The clone carrying this TCR beta chain has only one observation. The sample comes from a study of blood T cell repertoires in COVID-19. Study-level information: Acute and convalescent COVID-19 samples came from the United States, Italy and Spain. The cDNA or gDNA used as material had been derived from T cells, B-cell-depleted T cells, or PBMCs.

Under the authors' procedure: Estimated nucleated cell counts came from reference gene primer amplification. Profiled with immunoSEQ multiplex PCR; TCRdb holds only in-frame clones, not every one. The V and J calls and clone size come from that table; D and trimming were worked out from the DNA. Among about 310,000 clones, around 87% were seen once, and the ten largest hold 7.8%. The CDR3 is made up of 15 amino acids. Trimming removed 0 bases at V and 0 bases at J, with 8 bases between. Germline CDR1 reads MGHRA; CDR2 reads YSYEKL. V usage is TRBV4-1 and J usage is TRBJ1-2; D might be TRBD1 (5 bases). This sequence was found in a woman aged 50 to 60 who had recovered from COVID-19. Sequencing input: peripheral blood. The CDR3 nucleotides read TGCGCCAGCAGCCAAGATTGGGGGGCTAACTATGGCTACACCTTC. This gives the protein CASSQDWGANYGYTF.